The 7 T cell receptor beta chains below were found in one sample sequenced in a study of T cell repertoires in aging, cancer and after chemotherapy (dated by TCRdb to the late 2010s). Reads for this sample came from an Illumina MiSeq. Using a mixed TRB-A/B primer pool, multiplex touch-down PCR amplified rearranged TRB sequences covering the V, D and J segments. Using fastp trimming at Q25 and MiXCR clonotype assembly, TCRdb reanalyzed the public sequencing data and kept in-frame beta chains. Under each unique CDR3 protein, matching rows form one entry showing the most common genes and DNA. In this sample the table shows some 8,000 distinct CDR3 sequences, approximately 40% of which occur a single time. The ten largest clones add up to approximately 4.7% of the sample. TCR beta rearrangements were amplified from genomic DNA isolated from peripheral blood, not from sorted cells or RNA. The sample was blood. Receptors were obtained from a human donor in good health.

This clonotype came up a few times. The CDR3 is CASSIGSNEQFF. In nucleotides, the CDR3 is TGTGCCAGTAGTATAGGTTCCAATGAGCAGTTCTTC. The V and J genes are TRBV19 and TRBJ2-1, with no clear D. V lost 1 base to trimming and J lost 6 bases, with 4 bases between them. CDR3 length: 12 residues. The V gene's germline CDR1 is LNHDA and CDR2 SQIVND (reference sequence).

The V gene is TRBV6-5, the J gene TRBJ1-4, with a tentative D call TRBD1 (5 bases). The CDR3 is 16 residues long. Germline V gene data show CDR1 as MNHEY and CDR2 as SVGAGI. Trimming stripped 2 bases from V and 2 bases from J, with 12 bases between. In DNA, the CDR3 is TGTGCCAGCAGTTACCGAGGGGATTTCACTAATGAAAAACTGTTTTTT. Translation gives CASSYRGDFTNEKLFF.

This chain connects TRBV24-1 to TRBJ2-2; 7 bases line up with TRBD2. Germline CDR1 and CDR2: KGHDR and SFDVKD. CDR3 size: 15 residues. The V segment lost 4 bases and the J segment 8 bases; nucleotides outside the gene matches: 9. The CDR3 region has the DNA TGTGCCACCAGTGACAGCGGGAAGATCGAGGGGGAGCTGTTTTTT. Translating gives CATSDSGKIEGELFF.

This clonotype was counted only a few times. The rearrangement links TRBV6-1 to TRBJ1-6, with D perhaps TRBD1 (5 bases). From germline, CDR1 is MNHNS and CDR2 SASEGT. V was pared by 1 base and J by 10 bases, with 14 bases between. CDR3 length: 15 residues. As DNA, the CDR3 is TGTGCCAGCAGTGAAGGGGGGGTTCGGAGATCACCCCTCCACTTT. This gives the protein CASSEGGVRRSPLHF.

The chain uses TRBV7-2 and TRBJ1-2; no definite D call. The germline V and J ends were trimmed by 1 base and 2 bases, with 8 bases remaining between them. Germline lookup yields CDR1 SGHTA and CDR2 FQGNSA. The CDR3 covers 14 residues. CDR3 DNA: TGTGCCAGCAGCTTAGTTCCTGGGAACTATGGCTACACCTTC. Encoded protein: CASSLVPGNYGYTF.

This sequence joins TRBV27 and TRBJ1-1, with D possibly being TRBD1 (5 bases). The V end was cut by 6 bases, the J end by 10 bases, with 15 bases between. Germline lookup yields CDR1 MNHEY and CDR2 SMNVEV (reference sequence). The CDR3 has 12 amino acids. CDR3 in DNA: TGTGCCAGCAGAGGGCAGGGATTTAGAGCTTTCTTT. This codes for CASRGQGFRAFF.

This chain links TRBV7-6 with TRBJ2-3; 7 bases agree with TRBD1. Germline V gene sequence: CDR1 SGHVS, CDR2 FNYEAQ. V was clipped by 8 bases and J by 0 bases; unmatched bases: 14. The CDR3 is 17 residues long. CDR3 sequence: CASSPYPQGVSTDTQYF. CDR3 sequence (DNA): TGTGCCAGCTCACCATATCCCCAGGGGGTTAGCACAGATACGCAGTATTTT.